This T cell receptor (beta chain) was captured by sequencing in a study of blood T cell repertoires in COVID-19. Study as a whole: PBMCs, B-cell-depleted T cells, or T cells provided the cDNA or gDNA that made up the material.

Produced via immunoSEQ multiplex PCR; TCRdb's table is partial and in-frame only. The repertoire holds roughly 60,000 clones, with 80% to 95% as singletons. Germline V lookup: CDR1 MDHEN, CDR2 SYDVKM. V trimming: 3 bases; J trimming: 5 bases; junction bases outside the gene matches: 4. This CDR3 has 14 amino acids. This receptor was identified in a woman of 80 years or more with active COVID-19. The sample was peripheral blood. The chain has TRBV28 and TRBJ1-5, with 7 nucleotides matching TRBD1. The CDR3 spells CASSLSRGDQPQHF. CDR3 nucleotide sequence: TGTGCCAGCAGTTTGAGCAGGGGGGATCAGCCCCAGCATTTT.